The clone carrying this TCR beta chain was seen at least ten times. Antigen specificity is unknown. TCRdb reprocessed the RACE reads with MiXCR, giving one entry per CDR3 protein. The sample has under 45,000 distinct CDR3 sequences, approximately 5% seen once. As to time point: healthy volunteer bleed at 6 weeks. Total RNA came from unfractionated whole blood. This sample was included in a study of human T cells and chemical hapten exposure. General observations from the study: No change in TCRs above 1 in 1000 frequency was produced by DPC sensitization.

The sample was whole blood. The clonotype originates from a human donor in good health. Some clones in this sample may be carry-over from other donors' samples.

CDR3 nucleotide sequence: TGCAGTGCTCAGGGCGGTGGCACCGGGGAGCTGTTTTTT. Protein product: CSAQGGGTGELFF. The chain uses TRBV20-1 and TRBJ2-2; D is perhaps TRBD1 (5 bases). The germline V and J ends were trimmed by 5 bases and 4 bases, with 11 bases remaining between them. The germline V gene encodes CDR1 DFQATT and CDR2 SNEGSKA (reference sequence). The length of the CDR3 is 13 residues.